A selection of T cell receptor beta chains follows, all from one sample in a study of shared clonotypes between healthy human individuals. Produced via immunoSEQ multiplex PCR; TCRdb's table is partial and in-frame only. The sample holds roughly 2,000,000 clones, 80% to 95% seen once. The sample taken for sequencing was naive CD8+ T cells from PBMCs. The receptor source for this set is a man between 18 and 35 years old in good health. Some clones in this sample may be carry-over from other donors' samples. The CDR3 runs from the conserved cysteine through the conserved F or W. The D gene is left open where the match is weak. Rows give clone size only sometimes, using once, few, many, or a class for an expanded clone.

v_gene	j_gene	abundance	len	d_gene	CDR3aa	CDR3nt
TRBV6-1	TRBJ1-3	NA	16	NA	CASSEEQRFSGNTIYF	TGTGCCAGCAGTGAAGAACAGCGCTTCTCTGGAAACACCATATATTTT
TRBV27	TRBJ2-2	NA	13	NA	CASSLLSEGELFF	TGTGCCAGCAGTTTACTAAGCGAAGGGGAGCTGTTTTTT
TRBV29-1	TRBJ1-2	NA	16	NA	CSVSNPPPQGNYGYTF	TGCAGCGTTTCTAATCCCCCCCCACAGGGAAACTATGGCTACACCTTC
TRBV9	TRBJ2-1	NA	14	NA	CASSEAGTNNEQFF	TGTGCCAGCAGCGAAGCGGGTACAAACAATGAGCAGTTCTTC
TRBV6-1	TRBJ1-3	NA	16	NA	CASSEDWGSTGNTIYF	TGTGCCAGCAGTGAAGACTGGGGATCGACTGGAAACACCATATATTTT
TRBV7-9	TRBJ2-7	NA	17	NA	CASSLGFRESPSYEQYF	TGTGCCAGCAGCTTGGGCTTCAGGGAAAGCCCGTCCTACGAGCAGTACTTC
TRBV9	TRBJ2-1	NA	13	NA	CASSTSGGYEQFF	TGTGCCAGCAGCACCTCCGGAGGATATGAGCAGTTCTTC
TRBV7-9	TRBJ1-4	once	14	NA	CASSPSDGNEKLFF	TGTGCCAGCTCCCCTTCGGACGGGAATGAAAAACTGTTTTTT
TRBV30	TRBJ2-3	NA	18	TRBD2	CAWSRGTIRTSGKDTQYF	TGTGCCTGGAGTAGAGGGACTATTCGGACTAGCGGCAAAGATACGCAGTATTTT
TRBV27	TRBJ1-1	NA	14	TRBD1	CASGLQGVNTEAFF	TGTGCCAGCGGGTTACAGGGGGTGAACACTGAAGCTTTCTTT
TRBV7-2	TRBJ2-7	NA	17	TRBD2	CASSLGELAGVTYEQYF	TGTGCCAGCAGCTTAGGTGAACTAGCGGGAGTGACCTACGAGCAGTACTTC